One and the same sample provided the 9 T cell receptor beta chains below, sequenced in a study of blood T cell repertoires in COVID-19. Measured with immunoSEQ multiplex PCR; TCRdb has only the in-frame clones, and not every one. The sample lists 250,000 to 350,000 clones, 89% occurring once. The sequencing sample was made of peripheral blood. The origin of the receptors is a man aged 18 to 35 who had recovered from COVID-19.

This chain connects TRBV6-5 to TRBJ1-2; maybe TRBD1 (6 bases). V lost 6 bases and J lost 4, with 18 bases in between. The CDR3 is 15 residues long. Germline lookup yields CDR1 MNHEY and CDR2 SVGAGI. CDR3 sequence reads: CASRDSLTGFYGYTF. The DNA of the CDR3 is TGTGCCAGCAGGGACAGCCTGACGGGCTTCTATGGCTACACCTTC.

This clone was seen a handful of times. CDR3: CASSNWTGAGANVLTF. Written as DNA, the CDR3 is TGCGCCAGCAGCAACTGGACAGGGGCTGGGGCCAACGTCCTGACTTTC. The V gene is TRBV4-1, the J gene TRBJ2-6; 9 positions match TRBD1. This CDR3 is 16 amino acids long. V trimming: 5 bases; J trimming: 2 bases; junction bases outside the gene matches: 4. From germline, CDR1 is MGHRA and CDR2 YSYEKL.

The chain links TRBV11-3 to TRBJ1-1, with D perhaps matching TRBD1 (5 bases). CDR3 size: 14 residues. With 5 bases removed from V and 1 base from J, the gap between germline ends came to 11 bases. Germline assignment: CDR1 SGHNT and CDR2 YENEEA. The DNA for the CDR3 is TGTGCCAGCAGCCCAGGGTGGGGGAACACTGAAGCTTTCTTT. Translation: CASSPGWGNTEAFF.

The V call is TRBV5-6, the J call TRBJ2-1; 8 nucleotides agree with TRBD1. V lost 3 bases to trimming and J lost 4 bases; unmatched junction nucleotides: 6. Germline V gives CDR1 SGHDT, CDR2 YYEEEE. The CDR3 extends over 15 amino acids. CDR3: CASSSRQGLYNEQFF. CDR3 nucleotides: TGTGCCAGCAGCTCTCGACAGGGGCTGTACAATGAGCAGTTCTTC.

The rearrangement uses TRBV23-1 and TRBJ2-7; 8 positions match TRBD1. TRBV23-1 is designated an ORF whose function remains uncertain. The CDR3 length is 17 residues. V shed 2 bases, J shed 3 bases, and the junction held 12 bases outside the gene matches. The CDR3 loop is CASSQPVGQGGVYEQYF. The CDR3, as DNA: TGCGCCAGCAGTCAACCTGTAGGACAGGGTGGGGTCTACGAGCAGTACTTC.

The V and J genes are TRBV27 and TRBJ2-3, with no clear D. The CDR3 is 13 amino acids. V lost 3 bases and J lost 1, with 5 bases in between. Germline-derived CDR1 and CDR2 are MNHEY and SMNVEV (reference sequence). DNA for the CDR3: TGTGCCAGCAGTTTTTCTGGCACAGATACGCAGTATTTT. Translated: CASSFSGTDTQYF.

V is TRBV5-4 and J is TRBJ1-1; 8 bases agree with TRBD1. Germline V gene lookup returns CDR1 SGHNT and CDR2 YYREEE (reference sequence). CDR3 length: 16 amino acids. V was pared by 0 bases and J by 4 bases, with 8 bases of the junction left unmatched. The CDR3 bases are TGTGCCAGCAGCTTGGGGGCCCTACAGGGGGGCACTGAAGCTTTCTTT. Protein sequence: CASSLGALQGGTEAFF. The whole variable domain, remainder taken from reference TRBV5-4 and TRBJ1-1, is ETGVTQSPTHLIKTRGQQVTLRCSSQSGHNTVSWYQQALGQGPQFIFQYYREEENGRGNFPPRFSGLQFPNYSSELNVNALELDDSALYLCASSLGALQGGTEAFFGQGTRLTVV.

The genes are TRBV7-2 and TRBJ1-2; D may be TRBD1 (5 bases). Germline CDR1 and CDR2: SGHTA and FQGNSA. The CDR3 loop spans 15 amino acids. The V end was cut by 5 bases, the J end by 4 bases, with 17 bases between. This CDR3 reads CASSLLGALGYGYTF. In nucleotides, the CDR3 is TGTGCCAGCAGCCTCTTAGGGGCTTTAGGCTATGGCTACACCTTC.

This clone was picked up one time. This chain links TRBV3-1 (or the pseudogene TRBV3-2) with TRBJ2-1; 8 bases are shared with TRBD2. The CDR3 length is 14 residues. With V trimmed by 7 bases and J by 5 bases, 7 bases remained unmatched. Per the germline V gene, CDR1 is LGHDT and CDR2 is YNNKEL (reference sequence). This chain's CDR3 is CASTTSGHNNEQFF. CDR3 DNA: TGTGCCAGCACCACTAGCGGTCACAACAATGAGCAGTTCTTC.